Included here is one TCR beta chain sequence, with context. The protocol was immunoSEQ multiplex PCR, while the TCRdb copy is restricted to in-frame clones and leaves out a portion. This sample has approximately 65,000 clones, with about 82% found just once. These data originate in a study of OX40 agonist ivuxolimab in advanced cancers. Trimming shortened V by 3 bases and J by 9 bases, and 9 bases separated the two germline ends. The V gene's germline CDR1 is MNHNS and CDR2 SASEGT. The CDR3 has 12 residues. The chain joins TRBV6-1 to TRBJ1-5; no clear D. This clonotype was sampled from an adult with an advanced solid tumor such as melanoma, head and neck, liver or kidney cancer. The sequences come from CD4+ or CD8+ T cells sorted from blood, collected in a trial of the OX40 agonist ivuxolimab. CDR3 sequence: CASSDPQRPQHF. The CDR3 region has the DNA TGTGCCAGCAGTGACCCCCAGAGGCCCCAGCATTTT.